Listed below are T cell receptor beta chains from one sample, sequenced in a study of shared clonotypes between healthy human individuals. Measured with immunoSEQ multiplex PCR; TCRdb has only the in-frame clones, and not every one. The sample records roughly 600,000 clones, roughly 98% being singletons. The sample comprised naive CD8+ T cells sorted from blood. Source of these receptors: a man aged 25-45 years in good health. Each CDR3 is given with its conserved first and last residue. The order of the fields is clone size, J gene, D gene, V gene, CDR3 protein, CDR3 DNA. D genes are given only for firm matches. Some rows have no size entry. The others give once, few or many, or a class for an expanded clone.

NA,TRBJ2-7,NA,TRBV6-1,CAIEQDSYEQYF,TGTGCCATTGAACAGGATTCCTACGAGCAGTACTTC
few,TRBJ2-4,NA,TRBV19,CASSLGGAKNIQYF,TGTGCCAGTAGTTTGGGGGGTGCCAAAAACATTCAGTACTTC
NA,TRBJ2-1,TRBD2,TRBV4-1,CASSQESSGRAYEQFF,TGCGCCAGCAGCCAAGAGTCTAGCGGGAGGGCCTATGAGCAGTTCTTC
NA,TRBJ2-5,NA,TRBV18,CASSPTTGQETQYF,TGTGCCAGCTCACCAACAACAGGCCAAGAGACCCAGTACTTC
NA,TRBJ1-2,NA,TRBV27,CASSWNPGGGGDYGYTF,TGTGCCAGCAGTTGGAACCCCGGTGGGGGTGGGGACTATGGCTACACCTTC
NA,TRBJ2-2,NA,TRBV6-5,CASSYSVAGTGELFF,TGTGCCAGCAGTTACTCGGTGGCAGGAACCGGGGAGCTGTTTTTT
NA,TRBJ2-2,TRBD2,TRBV7-7,CASSPGTSGLPNTGELFF,TGTGCCAGCAGCCCCGGGACTAGCGGCCTTCCGAACACCGGGGAGCTGTTTTTT
NA,TRBJ2-7,NA,TRBV28,CATSLTGRTKQYF,TGTGCCACCTCGCTAACGGGACGGACAAAGCAGTACTTC
once,TRBJ2-7,TRBD2,TRBV13,CASSLAGEISYEQYF,TGTGCCAGCAGCTTGGCGGGAGAGATATCCTACGAGCAGTACTTC
NA,TRBJ2-5,TRBD2,TRBV6-5,CASSYLAGAIETQYF,TGTGCCAGCAGTTATCTAGCGGGAGCCATCGAGACCCAGTACTTC
NA,TRBJ1-4,NA,TRBV30,CAWSEGVGKLFF,TGTGCCTGGAGTGAGGGGGTAGGAAAACTGTTTTTT
NA,TRBJ2-7,NA,TRBV4-1,CASSPTASTYEQYF,TGCGCCAGCAGCCCCACCGCAAGTACCTACGAGCAGTACTTC